The 17 T cell receptor beta chains in this list originate from one sample, sequenced in a study of blood T cells in healthy people across ages (dated by TCRdb to about 2015). Library preparation used 5' RACE. The instrument given in TCRdb is Illumina HiSeq 2500. A second PCR of 7 to 11 cycles was performed with a sample-barcoded 5' primer and a J-beta primer mix. In TCRdb, the public reads were trimmed at Q25 with fastp and aligned with MiXCR, with productive beta chains retained. Entries that share a CDR3 protein sequence are merged under the most common genes and DNA. This sample holds about 2 million distinct CDR3 sequences; just under 50% were observed only once. The top ten hold around 2.1% of the sample. Sample: blood. The receptor set was obtained from a woman between 40 and 55 years old in good health.

This clonotype has a single count. The chain recombines TRBV5-1 with TRBJ2-1; TRBD2 matches at 14 bases. Germline V CDR1 and CDR2: SGHRS, YFSETQ. The ends lost 5 bases at V and 4 bases at J; junction bases unmatched: 8. The CDR3 sequence is 17 residues long. The CDR3 nucleotides read TGCGCCAGCAGGGAGACTAGCGGGGGGGCCGTTTACAATGAGCAGTTCTTC. Amino acids: CASRETSGGAVYNEQFF. Complete variable domain (other parts from reference TRBV5-1 and TRBJ2-1): KAGVTQTPRYLIKTRGQQVTLSCSPISGHRSVSWYQQTPGQGLQFLFEYFSETQRNKGNFPGRFSGRQFSNSRSEMNVSTLELGDSALYLCASRETSGGAVYNEQFFGPGTRLTVL.

This clonotype was detected only a few times. The chain carries TRBV20-1 and TRBJ2-5; D not certain. The CDR3 runs 14 residues. The V gene's germline CDR1 is DFQATT and CDR2 SNEGSKA (reference sequence). V lost 4 bases and J lost 0, with 12 bases in between. The CDR3 sequence: CSAKDQWYQETQYF. CDR3 DNA: TGCAGTGCTAAAGATCAATGGTACCAAGAGACCCAGTACTTC.

This clonotype has just a few counts. CDR3 nucleotides: TGTGCCAGCAGTGGCCCCCCGGCAGCCTCCTACGAGCAGTACTTC. The encoded protein is CASSGPPAASYEQYF. The chain joins TRBV25-1 to TRBJ2-7; no clear D gene. The CDR3 extends over 15 amino acids. V was cut by 4 bases and J by 0 bases, with 13 bases left in between. Germline lookup yields CDR1 MGHDK and CDR2 SYGVNS.

J is TRBJ2-1 and V is TRBV24-1, with 8 bases that match TRBD2. Germline V gene lookup returns CDR1 KGHDR and CDR2 SFDVKD. Trimming took 0 bases from V and 5 from J; bases not matched to a gene: 11. The CDR3 sequence is 18 residues long. CDR3 sequence: CATSDLGASGGFNNEQFF. The CDR3 coding sequence is TGTGCCACCAGTGATTTGGGTGCGAGCGGGGGTTTTAACAATGAGCAGTTCTTC.

V gene TRBV5-1 combines with J gene TRBJ1-1; tentative D call: TRBD1 (6 bases). This CDR3 region has 13 residues. The germline V and J ends were trimmed by 1 base and 7 bases, with 11 bases remaining between them. The germline CDR1 and CDR2 sequences are SGHRS and YFSETQ. The CDR3 is CASSLRGHNEAFF. Written as DNA, the CDR3 is TGCGCCAGCAGCTTGCGGGGACATAATGAAGCTTTCTTT.

The chain recombines TRBV20-1 with TRBJ2-7, with TRBD2 matching over 12 bases. With V trimmed by 6 bases and J by 4 bases, 7 bases remained unmatched. This CDR3 has 14 residues. From germline, CDR1 is DFQATT and CDR2 SNEGSKA (reference sequence). CDR3 region: CSAQPSGGDYEQYF. The CDR3 nucleotides are TGCAGTGCACAACCTAGCGGGGGGGATTACGAGCAGTACTTC.

The J gene is TRBJ1-2, the V gene TRBV7-2; maybe TRBD1 (5 bases). Germline V gives CDR1 SGHTA, CDR2 FQGNSA. The CDR3 is 16 residues long. V was clipped by 10 bases and J by 0 bases, with 21 bases between them. The CDR3 reads CATTAYSDSPNYGYTF. CDR3 DNA sequence: TGTGCCACCACAGCTTACTCTGACAGTCCTAACTATGGCTACACCTTC.

This chain's CDR3 is CASSQDPTGTYEQYF. The CDR3 DNA sequence: TGCGCCAGCAGCCAAGATCCGACAGGGACCTACGAGCAGTACTTC. The chain has TRBV4-3 and TRBJ2-7, with 7 bases lining up with TRBD1. This CDR3 has 15 residues. Germline V gives CDR1 LGHNA, CDR2 YSLEER. The J segment lost 2 bases and the V segment lost 0 bases, leaving 4 bases of the junction unmatched.

The V call is TRBV6-4, the J call TRBJ1-2; tentative D call: TRBD1 (6 bases). This CDR3 is built from 14 residues. Germline V gene data show CDR1 as MRHNA and CDR2 as SNTAGT. V lost 7 bases and J lost 8, with 20 bases in between. The CDR3 sequence: CASNNPLRGSGYTF. CDR3 bases: TGTGCCAGCAACAACCCTCTCAGGGGATCCGGCTACACCTTC.

The genes are TRBV7-6 and TRBJ2-3, with unresolved D. This CDR3 has 14 residues. V shed 8 bases and J shed 4 bases, with 16 bases lying between them. Germline CDR1 is SGHVS and CDR2 is FNYEAQ. The CDR3 DNA reads as TGTGCCAGCGGTACTGCATACGCCGCAGATACGCAGTATTTT. Its protein is CASGTAYAADTQYF.

The V gene is TRBV27, the J gene TRBJ2-7; perhaps TRBD2 as D (6 bases). V was pared by 3 bases and J by 2 bases, with 14 bases between. The CDR3 is made up of 15 amino acids. CDR1 is MNHEY, CDR2 SMNVEV, per germline (reference sequence). The CDR3 is CASSFLTSHTYEQYF. Here the CDR3 DNA reads TGTGCCAGCAGTTTTTTAACTAGCCATACCTACGAGCAGTACTTC.

The chain carries TRBV9 and TRBJ1-2, with D possibly being TRBD1 (5 bases). CDR1 and CDR2 (germline): SGDLS, YYNGEE. There are 15 residues in the CDR3. Trimming removed 3 bases at V and 2 bases at J, with 14 bases between. This chain's CDR3 is CASSGGDGRNYGYTF. For the CDR3, the DNA is TGTGCCAGCAGCGGGGGGGACGGGAGAAACTATGGCTACACCTTC.

This clonotype was seen a handful of times. The chain uses TRBV7-6 and TRBJ1-4; TRBD1 matches 8 bases. The CDR3 totals 15 residues. V lost 0 bases and J lost 5; bases outside the gene matches: 2. The germline CDR1 and CDR2 sequences are SGHVS and FNYEAQ. CDR3: CASSLAGQVNEKLFF. The CDR3 coding sequence is TGTGCCAGCAGCTTAGCGGGACAGGTGAATGAAAAACTGTTTTTT.

This clonotype has just a few counts. V and J are TRBV2 and TRBJ1-5, with 8 bases aligning to TRBD1. V shed 6 bases and J 0 bases; nucleotides not matched to a gene: 4. From germline, CDR1 is SNHLY and CDR2 FYNNEI. There are 15 residues in the CDR3. DNA for the CDR3: TGTGCCAGCAGCGGGGGGACAGGTAGCAATCAGCCCCAGCATTTT. It is translated as CASSGGTGSNQPQHF. Together with reference TRBV2 and TRBJ1-5, the CDR3 gives the full variable domain: EPEVTQTPSHQVTQMGQEVILRCVPISNHLYFYWYRQILGQKVEFLVSFYNNEISEKSEIFDDQFSVERPDGSNFTLKIRSTKLEDSAMYFCASSGGTGSNQPQHFGDGTRLSIL.

This clonotype came up a few times. In DNA form, the CDR3 reads TGTGCCAGCAGTGTCGGGGCGGGGACCTACGAGCAGTACTTC. Protein sequence: CASSVGAGTYEQYF. The J gene is TRBJ2-7, the V gene TRBV28; possibly TRBD2 for D (6 bases). The CDR3 is 14 amino acids. V gave up 5 bases and J gave up 2 bases, with 13 bases separating them. Germline V CDR1 and CDR2: MDHEN, SYDVKM.

This clonotype has only a few counts. V is TRBV7-2 and J is TRBJ1-2; D is unclear. Germline V CDR1 and CDR2: SGHTA, FQGNSA. Trimming took off 1 base at V and 8 bases at J, with 8 bases between the two ends. CDR3 length equals 12 residues. Here the CDR3 DNA reads TGTGCCAGCAGCTTAGAATTCGGGGGCTACACCTTC. Its translation: CASSLEFGGYTF. Variable domain in full (rest from reference TRBV7-2 and TRBJ1-2): GAGVSQSPSNKVTEKGKDVELRCDPISGHTALYWYRQSLGQGLEFLIYFQGNSAPDKSGLPSDRFSAERTGGSVSTLTIQRTQQEDSAVYLCASSLEFGGYTFGSGTRLTVV.

V and J are TRBV6-5 and TRBJ1-1; no firm D call. The CDR3 is 13 amino acids. V was clipped by 6 bases and J by 4 bases, with 12 bases between them. Germline CDR1 is MNHEY and CDR2 is SVGAGI. This CDR3 reads CASSRTVGTEAFF. CDR3 nucleotides: TGTGCCAGCAGCCGTACCGTGGGCACTGAAGCTTTCTTT.